This TCR beta chain was documented in a study of long-term antiretroviral therapy in people with HIV. Background on the study: First collections came about a decade before the 2015 immediate-ART recommendation.

With survey level as its setting, the immunoSEQ assay was v3.0. The repertoire was sequenced with immunoSEQ multiplex PCR; TCRdb's copy has only in-frame clones and lacks some. The profile shows about 16,000 clones, 70% to 90% of them singletons. DNA was extracted from roughly 1-10 million thawed cryopreserved PBMC. Germline V gives CDR1 MGHRA, CDR2 YSYEKL. The germline V and J ends were trimmed by 4 bases and 5 bases, with 11 bases remaining between them. The CDR3 has 14 residues. This sequence joins TRBV4-1 and TRBJ2-2, with D possibly matching TRBD2 (6 bases). Here the sequenced sample was unsorted PBMCs, taken 0.7 years before starting antiretroviral therapy. The receptor's source is a man in his fifties or sixties with HIV. Here the CDR3 DNA reads TGCGCCAGCAGCCGAGACGGGAGAACCGGGGAGCTGTTTTTT. The encoded protein is CASSRDGRTGELFF.